This TCR beta chain derives from a study of identical twins. Study-wide results and limits: The analysis was cross-sectional rather than longitudinal within donors.

The CDR3 covers 11 residues. The V gene lost 5 bases and the J gene lost 11 bases, with 12 bases spanning the gap. Note on this clonotype: Its antigen remains unidentified.

Each CDR3 protein gets one entry after TCRdb re-called the 5' RACE reads with MiXCR. The table shows 600,000 to 700,000 distinct CDR3 sequences, with about 20% occurring only once. These same records also appear under a second study, on T cells expressing NK-cell markers. That paper states: Sorted T-cell subsets CD3+CD56+NKG2C+, CD3+CD56+NKG2C- and CD3+CD56-NKG2C+ were TCR beta-sequenced.

This TCR derives from a woman in her late teens or twenties in good health. The V gene is TRBV12-3 or TRBV12-4, the J gene TRBJ1-1; D is possibly TRBD1 (5 bases). The sequenced material came from PBMCs. DNA for the CDR3: TGTGCCAGCAGTCCCCTCCAGGGCGCTTTCTTT. Protein product: CASSPLQGAFF.